Each of the 5 T cell receptor beta chains below was sequenced from the same sample in a study of blood T cell repertoires in COVID-19. TCRdb keeps only in-frame clones here, not all; method: immunoSEQ multiplex PCR. The sample lists roughly 330,000 clones, approximately 87% seen once, with roughly 5.2% in the top ten. Sequencing was done on a sample of PBMCs or T cells enriched from blood (not recorded which). These receptors were obtained from a woman under 40 who had recovered from COVID-19.

V is TRBV5-6 and J is TRBJ2-3; TRBD2 agrees at 7 bases. The junction had 6 bases not matched to a gene; V was cut back by 4 bases and J by 1 base. The CDR3 is 15 residues long. Per germline, CDR1 SGHDT and CDR2 YYEEEE. The CDR3 bases are TGTGCCAGCAGCCTAGGCCTAGCGGGCACAGATACGCAGTATTTT. Translation gives CASSLGLAGTDTQYF.

V is TRBV9 and J is TRBJ1-5; TRBD1 matches at 11 bases. CDR1 is SGDLS and CDR2 is YYNGEE in the germline V gene. CDR3 length equals 14 residues. Germline trimming cut 4 bases from V and 8 bases from J; bases unmatched to any gene: 5. The CDR3 DNA sequence: TGTGCCAGCAGCATTGGACAGGGGGCAGAGCCCCAGCATTTT. It translates to CASSIGQGAEPQHF.

The rearrangement uses TRBV4-3 and TRBJ1-2, with a possible D match to TRBD1 (5 bases). Germline lookup yields CDR1 LGHNA and CDR2 YSLEER. The CDR3 totals 16 residues. V lost 3 bases to trimming and J lost 3 bases, with 17 bases between them. The CDR3 loop is CASSQLRGSAYYGYTF. The CDR3, as DNA: TGCGCCAGCAGCCAGCTTAGGGGTTCAGCATACTATGGCTACACCTTC.

The gene calls are TRBV2 and TRBJ2-5; TRBD2 is a possible D gene (5 bases). Trimming took off 6 bases at V and 2 bases at J, with 10 bases between the two ends. The CDR3 extends over 13 amino acids. Germline V gene data show CDR1 as SNHLY and CDR2 as FYNNEI. Here the CDR3 DNA reads TGTGCCAGCAGAAGGGAGCTTCAAGAGACCCAGTACTTC. It encodes CASRRELQETQYF.

The CDR3 protein is CASSPTGGYGYTF. The CDR3 DNA is TGTGCCAGCAGCCCGACAGGGGGCTATGGCTACACCTTC. The genes are TRBV6-4 and TRBJ1-2, with 9 bases fitting TRBD1. This CDR3 has 13 residues. Germline loops: CDR1 MRHNA, CDR2 SNTAGT. The V and J ends lost 6 bases and 4 bases, in that order; junction bases with no gene match: 3.